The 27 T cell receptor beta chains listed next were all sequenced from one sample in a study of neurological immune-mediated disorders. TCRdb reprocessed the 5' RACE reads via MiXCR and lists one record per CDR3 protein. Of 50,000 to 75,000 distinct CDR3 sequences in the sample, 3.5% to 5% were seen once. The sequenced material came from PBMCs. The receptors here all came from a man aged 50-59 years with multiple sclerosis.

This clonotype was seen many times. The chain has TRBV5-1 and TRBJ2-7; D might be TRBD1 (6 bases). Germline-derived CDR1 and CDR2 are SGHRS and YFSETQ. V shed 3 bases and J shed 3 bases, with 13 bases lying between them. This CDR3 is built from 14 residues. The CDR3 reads CASSSGQPSYEQYF. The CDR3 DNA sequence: TGCGCCAGCAGCTCCGGACAGCCGAGCTACGAGCAGTACTTC.

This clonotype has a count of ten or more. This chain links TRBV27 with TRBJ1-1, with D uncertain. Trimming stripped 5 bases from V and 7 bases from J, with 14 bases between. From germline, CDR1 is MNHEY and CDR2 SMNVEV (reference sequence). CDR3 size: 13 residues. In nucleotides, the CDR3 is TGTGCCAGCAGTCCCCTCGTGAAGAATGAAGCTTTCTTT. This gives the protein CASSPLVKNEAFF.

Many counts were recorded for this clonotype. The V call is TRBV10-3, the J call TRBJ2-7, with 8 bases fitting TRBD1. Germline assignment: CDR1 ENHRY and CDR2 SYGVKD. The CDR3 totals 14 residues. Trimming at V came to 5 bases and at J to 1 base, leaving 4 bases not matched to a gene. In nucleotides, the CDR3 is TGTGCCATCAGTAAAGGACAGGGTTCCTACGAGCAGTACGTC. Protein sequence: CAISKGQGSYEQYV.

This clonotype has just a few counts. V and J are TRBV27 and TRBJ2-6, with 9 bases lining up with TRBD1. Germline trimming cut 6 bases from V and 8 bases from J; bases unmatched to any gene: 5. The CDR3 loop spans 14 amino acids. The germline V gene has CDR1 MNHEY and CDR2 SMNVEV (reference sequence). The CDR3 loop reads CASRGQGLPNVLTF. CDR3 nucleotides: TGTGCCAGCAGGGGACAGGGCCTACCCAACGTCCTGACTTTC. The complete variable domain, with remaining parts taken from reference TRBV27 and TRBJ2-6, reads EAQVTQNPRYLITVTGKKLTVTCSQNMNHEYMSWYRQDPGLGLRQIYYSMNVEVTDKGDVPEGYKVSRKEKRNFPLILESPSPNQTSLYFCASRGQGLPNVLTFGAGSRLTVL.

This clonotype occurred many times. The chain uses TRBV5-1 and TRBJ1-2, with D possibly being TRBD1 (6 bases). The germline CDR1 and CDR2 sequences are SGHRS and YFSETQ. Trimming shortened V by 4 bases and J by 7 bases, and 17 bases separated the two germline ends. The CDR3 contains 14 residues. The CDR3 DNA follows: TGCGCCAGCAGCCCGGTGGTCGGGGGCCCTGGCTACACCTTC. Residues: CASSPVVGGPGYTF.

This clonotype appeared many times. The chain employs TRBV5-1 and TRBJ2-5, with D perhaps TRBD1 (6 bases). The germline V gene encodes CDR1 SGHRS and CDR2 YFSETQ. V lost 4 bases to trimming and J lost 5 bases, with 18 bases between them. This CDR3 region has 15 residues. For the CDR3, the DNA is TGCGCCAGCAGCACGTCACAGGGCGTCCGGGAGACCCAGTACTTC. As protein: CASSTSQGVRETQYF.

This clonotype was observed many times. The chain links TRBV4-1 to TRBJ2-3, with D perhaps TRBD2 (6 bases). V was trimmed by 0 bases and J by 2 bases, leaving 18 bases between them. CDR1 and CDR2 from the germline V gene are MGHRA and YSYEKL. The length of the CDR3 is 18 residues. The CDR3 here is CASSQEVRLAGSTDTQYF. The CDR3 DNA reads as TGCGCCAGCAGCCAAGAAGTACGATTGGCGGGGTCCACAGATACGCAGTATTTT.

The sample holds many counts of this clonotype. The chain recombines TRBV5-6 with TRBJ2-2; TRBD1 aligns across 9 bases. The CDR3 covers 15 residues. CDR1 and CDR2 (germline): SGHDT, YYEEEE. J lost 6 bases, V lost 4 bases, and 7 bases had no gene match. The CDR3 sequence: CASSGGTGSPGELFF. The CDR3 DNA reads TGTGCCAGCAGCGGGGGGACAGGGTCTCCCGGGGAGCTGTTTTTT.

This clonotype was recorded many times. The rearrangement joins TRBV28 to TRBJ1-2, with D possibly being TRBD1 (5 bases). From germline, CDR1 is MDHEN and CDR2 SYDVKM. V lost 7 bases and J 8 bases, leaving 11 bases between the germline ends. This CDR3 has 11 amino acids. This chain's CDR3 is CASTTAGGYTF. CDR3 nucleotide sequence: TGTGCCAGCACCACGGCAGGGGGCTACACCTTC.

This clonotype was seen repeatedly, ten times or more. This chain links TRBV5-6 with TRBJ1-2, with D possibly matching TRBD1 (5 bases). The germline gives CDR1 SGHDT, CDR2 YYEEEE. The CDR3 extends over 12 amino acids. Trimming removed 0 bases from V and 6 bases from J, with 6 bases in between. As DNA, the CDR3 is TGTGCCAGCAGCTTGGCCAGGGATGGCTACACCTTC. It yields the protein CASSLARDGYTF.

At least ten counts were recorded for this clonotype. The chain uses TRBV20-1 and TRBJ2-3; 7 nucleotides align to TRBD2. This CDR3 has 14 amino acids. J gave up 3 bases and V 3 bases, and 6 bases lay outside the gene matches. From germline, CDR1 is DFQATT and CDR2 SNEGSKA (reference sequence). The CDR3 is CSASGASGTDTQYF. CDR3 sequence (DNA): TGCAGTGCTAGTGGCGCTAGCGGAACAGATACGCAGTATTTT.

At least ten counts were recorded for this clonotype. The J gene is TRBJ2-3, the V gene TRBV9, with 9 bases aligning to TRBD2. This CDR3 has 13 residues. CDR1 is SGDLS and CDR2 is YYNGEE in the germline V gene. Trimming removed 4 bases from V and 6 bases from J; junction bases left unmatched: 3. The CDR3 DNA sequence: TGTGCCAGCAGCCGCGGGGGGGAGGATACGCAGTATTTT. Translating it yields CASSRGGEDTQYF.

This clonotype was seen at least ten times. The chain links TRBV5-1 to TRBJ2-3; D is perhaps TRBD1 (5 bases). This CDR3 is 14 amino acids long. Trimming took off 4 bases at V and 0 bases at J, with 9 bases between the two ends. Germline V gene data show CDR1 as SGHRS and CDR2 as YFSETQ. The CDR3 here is CASSRDSSTDTQYF. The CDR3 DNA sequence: TGCGCCAGCAGCAGAGACAGTAGCACAGATACGCAGTATTTT.

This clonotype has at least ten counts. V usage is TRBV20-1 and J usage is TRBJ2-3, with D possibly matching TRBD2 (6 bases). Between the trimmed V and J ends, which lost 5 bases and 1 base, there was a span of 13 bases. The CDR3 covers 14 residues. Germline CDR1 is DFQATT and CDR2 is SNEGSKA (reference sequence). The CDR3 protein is CSAWDGGGTDTQYF. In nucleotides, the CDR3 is TGCAGTGCTTGGGACGGGGGTGGCACAGATACGCAGTATTTT.

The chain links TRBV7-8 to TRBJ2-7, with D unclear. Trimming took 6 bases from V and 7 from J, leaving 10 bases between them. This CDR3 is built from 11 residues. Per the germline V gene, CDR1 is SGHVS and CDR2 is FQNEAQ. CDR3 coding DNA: TGTGCCAGCAGAACCCGGGTGGAGCAGTACTTC. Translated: CASRTRVEQYF.

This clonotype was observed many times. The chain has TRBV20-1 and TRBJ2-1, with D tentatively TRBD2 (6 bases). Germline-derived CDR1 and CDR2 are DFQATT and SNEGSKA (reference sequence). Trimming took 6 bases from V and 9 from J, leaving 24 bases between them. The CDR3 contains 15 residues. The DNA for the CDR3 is TGCAGTGCCGGGCAGGGCGGGGTGGGTAGCGGTGAGCAGTTCTTC. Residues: CSAGQGGVGSGEQFF.

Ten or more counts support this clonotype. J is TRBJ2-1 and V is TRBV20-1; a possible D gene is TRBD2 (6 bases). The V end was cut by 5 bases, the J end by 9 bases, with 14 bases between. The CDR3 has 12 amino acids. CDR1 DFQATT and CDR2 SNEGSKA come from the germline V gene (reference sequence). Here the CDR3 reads CSAHPGEVEQFF. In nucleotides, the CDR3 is TGCAGTGCTCACCCGGGGGAGGTTGAGCAGTTCTTC.

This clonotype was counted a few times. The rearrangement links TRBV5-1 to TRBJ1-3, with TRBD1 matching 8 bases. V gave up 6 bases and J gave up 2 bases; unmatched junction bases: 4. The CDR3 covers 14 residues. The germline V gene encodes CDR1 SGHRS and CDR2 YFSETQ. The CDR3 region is CASMQGATGNTIYF. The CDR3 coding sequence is TGCGCCAGCATGCAGGGGGCTACTGGAAACACCATATATTTT.

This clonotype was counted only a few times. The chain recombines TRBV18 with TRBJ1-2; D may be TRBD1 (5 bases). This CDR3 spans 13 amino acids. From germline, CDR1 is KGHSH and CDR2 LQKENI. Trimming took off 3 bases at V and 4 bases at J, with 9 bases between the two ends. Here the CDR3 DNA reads TGTGCCAGCTCACCGGGGCTGACCTATGGCTACACCTTC. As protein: CASSPGLTYGYTF. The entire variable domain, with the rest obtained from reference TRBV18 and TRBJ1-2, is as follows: NAGVMQNPRHLVRRRGQEARLRCSPMKGHSHVYWYRQLPEEGLKFMVYLQKENIIDESGMPKERFSAEFPKEGPSILRIQQVVRGDSAAYFCASSPGLTYGYTFGSGTRLTVV.

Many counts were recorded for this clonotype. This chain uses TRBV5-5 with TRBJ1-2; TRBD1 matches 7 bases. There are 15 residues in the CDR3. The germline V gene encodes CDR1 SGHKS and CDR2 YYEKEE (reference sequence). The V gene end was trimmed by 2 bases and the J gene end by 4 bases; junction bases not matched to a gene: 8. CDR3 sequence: CASSLDRARFYGYTF. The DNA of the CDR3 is TGTGCCAGCAGCTTAGACAGGGCCCGGTTCTATGGCTACACCTTC. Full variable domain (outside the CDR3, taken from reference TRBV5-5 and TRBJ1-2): DAGVTQSPTHLIKTRGQQVTLRCSPISGHKSVSWYQQVLGQGPQFIFQYYEKEERGRGNFPDRFSARQFPNYSSELNVNALLLGDSALYLCASSLDRARFYGYTFGSGTRLTVV.

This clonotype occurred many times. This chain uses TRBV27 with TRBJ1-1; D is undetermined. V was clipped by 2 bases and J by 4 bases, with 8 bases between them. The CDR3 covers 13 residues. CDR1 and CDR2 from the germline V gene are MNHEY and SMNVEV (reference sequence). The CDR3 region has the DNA TGTGCCAGCAGTTTAGCGGGGATCACTGAAGCTTTCTTT. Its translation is CASSLAGITEAFF.

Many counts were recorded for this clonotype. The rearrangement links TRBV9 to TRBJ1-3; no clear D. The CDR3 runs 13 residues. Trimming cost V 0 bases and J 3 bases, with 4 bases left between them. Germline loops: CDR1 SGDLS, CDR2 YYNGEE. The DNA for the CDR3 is TGTGCCAGCAGCGTAGGCAATGGAAACACCATATATTTT. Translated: CASSVGNGNTIYF.

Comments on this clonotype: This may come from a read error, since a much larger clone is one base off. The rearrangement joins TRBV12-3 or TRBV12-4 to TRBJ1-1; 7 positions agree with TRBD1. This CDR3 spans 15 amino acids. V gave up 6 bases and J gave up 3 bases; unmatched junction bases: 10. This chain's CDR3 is CASSPDRVKDTEAFF. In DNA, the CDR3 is TGTGCCAGCAGCCCAGACAGGGTGAAGGACACTGAAGCTTTCTTT.

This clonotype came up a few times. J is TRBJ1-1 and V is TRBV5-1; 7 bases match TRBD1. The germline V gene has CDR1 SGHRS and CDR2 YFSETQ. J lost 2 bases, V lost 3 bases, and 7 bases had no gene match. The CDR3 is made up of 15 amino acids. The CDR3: CASSSLRTGNTEAFF. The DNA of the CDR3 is TGCGCCAGCAGCTCCCTAAGGACAGGCAACACTGAAGCTTTCTTT.

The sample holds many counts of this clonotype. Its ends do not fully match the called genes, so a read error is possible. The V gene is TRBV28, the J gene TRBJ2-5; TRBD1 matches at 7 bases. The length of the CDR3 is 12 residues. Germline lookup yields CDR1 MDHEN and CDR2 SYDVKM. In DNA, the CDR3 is TGTGCCAGCAGTTTGCCAAACAGGGGCTGGGACTTC. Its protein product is CASSLPNRGWDF.

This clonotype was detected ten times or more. CDR3 nucleotides: TGTGCCAGCAGCGGACGCGGGGGGGCCATCATTCAGTACTTC. Encoded protein: CASSGRGGAIIQYF. This chain connects TRBV9 to TRBJ2-4, with 9 positions matching TRBD2. V was pared by 3 bases and J by 9 bases, with 7 bases of the junction left unmatched. This CDR3 region has 14 residues. Germline CDR1 reads SGDLS; CDR2 reads YYNGEE. The full variable domain, rest sourced from reference TRBV9 and TRBJ2-4, is DSGVTQTPKHLITATGQRVTLRCSPRSGDLSVYWYQQSLDQGLQFLIQYYNGEERAKGNILERFSAQQFPDLHSELNLSSLELGDSALYFCASSGRGGAIIQYFGAGTRLSVL.

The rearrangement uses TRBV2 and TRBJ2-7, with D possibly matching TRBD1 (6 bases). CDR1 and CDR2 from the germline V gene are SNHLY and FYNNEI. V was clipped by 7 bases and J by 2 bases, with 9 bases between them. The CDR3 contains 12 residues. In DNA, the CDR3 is TGTGCCAGCAAGCAGGGGACCTACGAGCAGTACTTC. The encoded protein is CASKQGTYEQYF.